This TCR beta chain derives from a study of chemoradiotherapy in HPV16-positive cancers. Using immunoSEQ multiplex PCR, the repertoire was profiled, and TCRdb retains in-frame clones only, with some absent. Here the sample spans about 22,000 clones, about nine tenths being singletons. This CDR3 spans 16 amino acids. V was pared by 5 bases and J by 4 bases, with 15 bases between. Germline values: CDR1 LNHDA, CDR2 SQIVND (reference sequence). The receptor was derived from a human donor with HPV-associated anogenital cancer. The source was blood, collected from a patient who underwent chemoradiotherapy. J is TRBJ1-6 and V is TRBV19; maybe TRBD1 (5 bases). Written as DNA, the CDR3 is TGTGCCAGTAGTGACCAATCGGGACGATATAATTCACCCCTCCACTTT. It translates to CASSDQSGRYNSPLHF.